The T cell receptor (beta chain) described here comes from a study of CD8+CD57+ T cells in acquired aplastic anemia. This CDR3 region has 14 residues. The germline V gene encodes CDR1 SGHRS and CDR2 YFSETQ. Researchers used genomic DNA as the template to profile TCR beta VDJ and CDR3. TCRdb reprocessed the reads via MiXCR and lists one record per CDR3 protein. The top ten hold 2.5% to 4% of the sample, which has approximately 170,000 distinct CDR3 sequences, more than 45% seen once. CD8+CD57+ cell expansion had been shown by flow cytometry in patients chosen for sequencing. With regard to this clonotype: Its specificity is unknown. Mismatch with germline at one junction end may stem from a read error.

Study-level points and caveats: Patients and controls were not found to differ significantly in CD8+ Simpson's diversity. Roughly 31 CD8+ CDR3 sequences occurred in both the patients and the controls.

This sequence was found in a human donor with aplastic anemia. This chain links TRBV5-1 with TRBJ2-2, with D possibly TRBD2 on 5 matching bases. Sequenced input: sorted CD4+, CD8+, or CD8+CD57+ T cells (not recorded which) from PBMCs. The CDR3 DNA reads TGCGCCAGCAGCTTGAGTGGAGGCACCGGGAAGCTGTTTTTT. This sequence encodes CASSLSGGTGKLFF.